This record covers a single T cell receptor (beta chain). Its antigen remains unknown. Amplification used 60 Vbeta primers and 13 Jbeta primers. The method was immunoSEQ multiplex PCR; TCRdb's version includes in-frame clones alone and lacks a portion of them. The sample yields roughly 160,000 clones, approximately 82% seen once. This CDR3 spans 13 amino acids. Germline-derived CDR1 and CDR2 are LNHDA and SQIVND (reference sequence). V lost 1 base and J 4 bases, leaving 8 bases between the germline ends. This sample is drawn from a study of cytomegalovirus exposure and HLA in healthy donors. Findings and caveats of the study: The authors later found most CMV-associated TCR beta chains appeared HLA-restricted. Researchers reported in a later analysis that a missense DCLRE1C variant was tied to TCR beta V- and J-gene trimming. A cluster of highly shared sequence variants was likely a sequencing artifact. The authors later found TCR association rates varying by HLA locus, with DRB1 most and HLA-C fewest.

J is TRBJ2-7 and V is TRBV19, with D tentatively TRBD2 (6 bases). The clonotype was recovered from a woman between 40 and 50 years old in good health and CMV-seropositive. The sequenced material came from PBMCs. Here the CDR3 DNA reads TGTGCCAGTAGTATAGGGGACTCGTACGAGCAGTACTTC. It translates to CASSIGDSYEQYF. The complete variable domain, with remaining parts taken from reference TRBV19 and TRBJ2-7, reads DGGITQSPKYLFRKEGQNVTLSCEQNLNHDAMYWYRQDPGQGLRLIYYSQIVNDFQKGDIAEGYSVSREKKESFPLTVTSAQKNPTAFYLCASSIGDSYEQYFGPGTRLTVT.